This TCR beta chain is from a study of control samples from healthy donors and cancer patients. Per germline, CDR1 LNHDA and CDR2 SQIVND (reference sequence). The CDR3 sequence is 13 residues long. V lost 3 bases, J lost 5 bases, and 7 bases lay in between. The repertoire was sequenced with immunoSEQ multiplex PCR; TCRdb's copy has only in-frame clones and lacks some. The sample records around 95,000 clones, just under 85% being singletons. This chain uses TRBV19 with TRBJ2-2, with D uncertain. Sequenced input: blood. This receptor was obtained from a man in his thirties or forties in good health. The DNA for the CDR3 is TGTGCCAGTAGTATCCGGATGACCGGGGAGCTGTTTTTT. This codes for CASSIRMTGELFF. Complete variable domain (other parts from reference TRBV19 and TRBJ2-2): DGGITQSPKYLFRKEGQNVTLSCEQNLNHDAMYWYRQDPGQGLRLIYYSQIVNDFQKGDIAEGYSVSREKKESFPLTVTSAQKNPTAFYLCASSIRMTGELFFGEGSRLTVL.